Shown below are 6 T cell receptor beta chains from a single sample sequenced in a study of beta chain features in type 1 diabetes. Study conclusions and caveats: Type 1 diabetes patients showed a moderate but significant shortening of TCRB CDR3s in all four CD4+ subsets.

Isolated RNA was reverse transcribed in full, so expressed TCRB transcripts were sequenced. Generated by immunoSEQ multiplex PCR, the TCRdb table keeps only in-frame clones and is missing some. The repertoire has 640,000 or so clones, 11% to 15% of them found once; the top ten carry roughly 0.04%. These receptors' targets are unknown. The sequenced sample consisted of naive CD4+ T cells from blood. All receptors derive from a man aged 18 to 35 with type 1 diabetes.

The V gene is TRBV2, the J gene TRBJ2-3; 12 nucleotides line up with TRBD2. J gave up 3 bases and V 8 bases, and 18 bases lay outside the gene matches. Germline values: CDR1 SNHLY, CDR2 FYNNEI. CDR3 size: 19 residues. For the CDR3, the DNA is TGTGCCAGCCACCGGACTAGCGGGGCACCGGGTAAAGGGACAGATACGCAGTATTTT. It encodes CASHRTSGAPGKGTDTQYF.

The V call is TRBV30, the J call TRBJ2-1; TRBD2 aligns across 8 bases. The CDR3 length is 14 residues. J gave up 16 bases and V 1 base, and 15 bases lay outside the gene matches. Per the germline V gene, CDR1 is GTSNPN and CDR2 is SVGIG (reference sequence). The CDR3 sequence: CAWSERMLTGLVFF. Written as DNA, the CDR3 is TGTGCCTGGAGTGAACGCATGTTAACGGGACTAGTTTTCTTC.

The genes are TRBV2 and TRBJ2-7; 7 bases map to TRBD1. Germline assignment: CDR1 SNHLY and CDR2 FYNNEI. The CDR3 runs 14 residues. V lost 6 bases to trimming and J lost 6 bases; unmatched junction nucleotides: 11. The CDR3 here is CASSLTGPSTEQYF. The CDR3 DNA reads as TGTGCCAGCAGCCTGACAGGGCCATCGACCGAGCAGTACTTC.

The rearrangement joins TRBV7-2 to TRBJ2-7; D unresolved. The CDR3 extends over 14 amino acids. The germline CDR1 and CDR2 sequences are SGHTA and FQGNSA. The V end was cut by 5 bases, the J end by 2 bases, with 13 bases between. Written as DNA, the CDR3 is TGTGCCAGCAGCCCCTCCGGCCCACCCTACGAGCAGTACTTC. Amino acid sequence: CASSPSGPPYEQYF.

This clone came up a few times. The CDR3 protein is CASSYRDRGRLNEKLFF. The CDR3 DNA sequence: TGTGCCAGCAGCTACCGGGACAGGGGGAGGTTGAATGAAAAACTGTTTTTT. The chain employs TRBV25-1 and TRBJ1-4, with TRBD1 matching over 11 bases. V was pared by 6 bases and J by 5 bases, with 11 bases of the junction left unmatched. Germline CDR1 and CDR2: MGHDK and SYGVNS. The CDR3 is made up of 17 amino acids. Variable domain in full (rest from reference TRBV25-1 and TRBJ1-4): EADIYQTPRYLVIGTGKKITLECSQTMGHDKMYWYQQDPGMELHLIHYSYGVNSTEKGDLSSESTVSRIRTEHFPLTLESARPSHTSQYLCASSYRDRGRLNEKLFFGSGTQLSVL.

This chain links TRBV11-2 with TRBJ2-3; D may be TRBD2 (7 bases). Trimming removed 0 bases at V and 2 bases at J, with 18 bases between. The CDR3 has 18 amino acids. Germline V lookup: CDR1 SGHAT, CDR2 FQNNGV. In DNA form, the CDR3 reads TGTGCCAGCAGCTTAGACCCATCGCGGGGGCCATCCACAGATACGCAGTATTTT. Its protein product is CASSLDPSRGPSTDTQYF.